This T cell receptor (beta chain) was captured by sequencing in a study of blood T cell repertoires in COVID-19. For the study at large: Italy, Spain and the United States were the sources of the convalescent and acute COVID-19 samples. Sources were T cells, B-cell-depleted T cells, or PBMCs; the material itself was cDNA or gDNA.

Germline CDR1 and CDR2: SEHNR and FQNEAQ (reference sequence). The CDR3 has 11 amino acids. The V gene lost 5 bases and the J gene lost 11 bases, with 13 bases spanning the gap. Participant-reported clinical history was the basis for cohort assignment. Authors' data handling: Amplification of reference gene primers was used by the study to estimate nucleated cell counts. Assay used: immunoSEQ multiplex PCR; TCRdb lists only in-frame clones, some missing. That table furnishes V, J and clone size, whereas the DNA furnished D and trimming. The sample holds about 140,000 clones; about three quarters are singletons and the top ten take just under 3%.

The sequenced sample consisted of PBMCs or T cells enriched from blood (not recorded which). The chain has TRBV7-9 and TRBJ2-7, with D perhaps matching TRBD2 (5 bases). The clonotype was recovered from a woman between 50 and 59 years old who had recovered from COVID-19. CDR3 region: CASSRGLDKYF. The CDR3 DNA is TGTGCCAGCAGCCGCGGACTTGACAAGTACTTC. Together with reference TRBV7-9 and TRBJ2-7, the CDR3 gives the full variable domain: DTGVSQNPRHKITKRGQNVTFRCDPISEHNRLYWYRQTLGQGPEFLTYFQNEAQLEKSRLLSDRFSAERPKGSFSTLEIQRTEQGDSAMYLCASSRGLDKYFGPGTRLTVT.